This TCR beta chain was documented in a study of vaccination effects on CD4 cells after COVID-19. For the study at large: ViraFEST used viral peptide pools to expand antigen-specific CD4+ T cells before sequencing.

About this clone itself: Antigen unknown.

The germline CDR1 and CDR2 sequences are MNHEY and SMNVEV (reference sequence). Trimming removed 5 bases from V and 3 bases from J; junction bases left unmatched: 2. This CDR3 is built from 14 residues. Study-level findings and limits: Early post-infection timepoints were absent, and convalescent patients were few.

An approximately ten-day culture period preceded the isolation of CD4+ T cells. The protocol was immunoSEQ multiplex PCR, while the TCRdb copy is restricted to in-frame clones and leaves out a portion. The profile shows about 53,000 clones, about 74% of them singletons. The specimen was CD4+ T cells from PBMCs cultured without peptide, collected before COVID-19 vaccination. V is TRBV27 and J is TRBJ2-2, with 8 bases identical to TRBD1. The receptor was derived from a human donor who received a COVID-19 vaccine. In nucleotides, the CDR3 is TGTGCCAGCAGTGGGGACAGGTACACCGGGGAGCTGTTTTTT. This codes for CASSGDRYTGELFF.